This TCR beta chain was profiled in a study of shared clonotypes between healthy human individuals. Study-wide points: Naive subsets typically showed greater estimated richness than memory subsets.

Notes on this clone: Its target is not known.

This CDR3 contains 13 residues. V dropped 5 bases and J dropped 5 bases, with 12 bases sitting between them. CDR1 is MNHEY and CDR2 is SVGAGI in the germline V gene. The protocol was immunoSEQ multiplex PCR, while the TCRdb copy is restricted to in-frame clones and leaves out a portion. The data contain 850,000 to 1,200,000 clones, about 70% of them singletons. The TCR was taken from a man between 18 and 35 years old in good health. The genes are TRBV6-5 and TRBJ1-2; D may be TRBD1 (6 bases). The specimen was memory CD4+ T cells sorted from blood. Noted subset: CD45RA-negative fraction. The CDR3 sequence is CASSTPQGYGYTF. CDR3 sequence (DNA): TGTGCCAGCAGTACACCCCAGGGGTATGGCTACACCTTC.